What follows are 30 T cell receptor beta chains derived from one specimen sequenced in a study of neurological immune-mediated disorders. TCRdb re-called the 5' RACE reads with MiXCR, one entry per CDR3 protein. The sample carries tens of thousands of distinct CDR3 sequences, about 3.4% recorded once. Sequencing was done on a sample of PBMCs. These receptors all come from a man in his forties or fifties with multiple sclerosis.

This clonotype has only a few counts. A much larger clone is a single base away; this may be a read error. The rearrangement links TRBV20-1 to TRBJ1-3, with D perhaps TRBD1 (5 bases). Germline assignment: CDR1 DFQATT and CDR2 SNEGSKA (reference sequence). The CDR3 consists of 12 residues. The CDR3 reads CSARGHRKTIYF. The CDR3 nucleotides are TGCAGTGCTAGGGGGCATCGAAAAACCATATATTTT.

This clonotype was observed at least ten times. J is TRBJ1-2 and V is TRBV3-1; 7 bases match TRBD1. Looked up from germline, CDR1 is LGHDT and CDR2 is YNNKEL (reference sequence). The trim removed 5 bases at V and 8 bases at J, leaving 8 bases unmatched. This CDR3 comprises 13 residues. The CDR3 DNA is TGTGCCAGCAGCACCAGACAGGGCTTGGGCTACACCTTC. It codes for CASSTRQGLGYTF.

This clonotype showed up many times. The chain couples TRBV7-2 to TRBJ2-7, with TRBD2 matching over 10 bases. The germline V gene has CDR1 SGHTA and CDR2 FQGNSA. V shed 5 bases and J 3 bases; nucleotides not matched to a gene: 1. CDR3 size: 13 residues. The CDR3, as DNA: TGTGCCAGCAGCCGACTAGCGGGCTACGAGCAGTACTTC. The encoded protein is CASSRLAGYEQYF.

In its sample, this clonotype was seen many times. J is TRBJ2-5 and V is TRBV20-1, with a possible D match to TRBD2 (7 bases). Germline V gene sequence: CDR1 DFQATT, CDR2 SNEGSKA (reference sequence). V was shortened by 5 bases and J by 4 bases, with 17 bases between the two germline ends. There are 14 residues in the CDR3. Here the CDR3 DNA reads TGCAGTGCTCAACGGAGGGGAGGGGGAGAGACCCAGTACTTC. Residues: CSAQRRGGGETQYF.

The table lists this clonotype with many counts. The chain carries TRBV20-1 and TRBJ2-3; D is perhaps TRBD1 (5 bases). The germline V gene encodes CDR1 DFQATT and CDR2 SNEGSKA (reference sequence). Trimming stripped 4 bases from V and 2 bases from J, with 13 bases between. The CDR3 totals 14 residues. CDR3 protein: CSAKGTGPTDTQYF. CDR3 coding DNA: TGCAGTGCTAAAGGCACAGGCCCCACAGATACGCAGTATTTT.

This clonotype appeared many times. The rearrangement links TRBV20-1 to TRBJ1-1; D unresolved. The CDR3 has 13 residues. Germline V CDR1 and CDR2: DFQATT, SNEGSKA (reference sequence). V lost 6 bases, J lost 0 bases, and 11 bases lay in between. As DNA, the CDR3 is TGCAGTGCCCCAGACACGATGAACACTGAAGCTTTCTTT. This codes for CSAPDTMNTEAFF.

This clonotype was observed a handful of times. With a much larger clone just one base away, this may be a read error. The V and J genes are TRBV20-1 and TRBJ1-2; D gene unclear. The V and J ends lost 5 bases and 5 bases respectively, with 15 bases between them. Germline CDR1 and CDR2: DFQATT and SNEGSKA (reference sequence). This CDR3 has 13 residues. The DNA of the CDR3 is TGCAGTGCTCCCCGCAAGGGCGGTTATGGCTACACCTTC. Translating gives CSAPRKGGYGYTF.

This clonotype was detected many times. The chain recombines TRBV2 with TRBJ2-2; D might be TRBD1 or TRBD2, each matching 5 bases. Trimming took off 5 bases at V and 0 bases at J, with 16 bases between the two ends. CDR3 length: 17 amino acids. Germline loops: CDR1 SNHLY, CDR2 FYNNEI. CDR3 loop: CASSHSPRGANTGELFF. CDR3 DNA: TGTGCCAGCAGTCACTCGCCTCGAGGGGCGAACACCGGGGAGCTGTTTTTT.

This clonotype was counted only a few times. The germline gene is not matched at one end of the junction; a read error may be the cause. The chain is built from TRBV20-1 and TRBJ1-6, with 7 nucleotides matching TRBD1. The CDR3 runs to 16 residues. Per germline, CDR1 DFQATT and CDR2 SNEGSKA (reference sequence). CDR3 residues: CSARVGGQSLNSTLNF. CDR3 nucleotide sequence: TGCAGTGCTAGAGTCGGGGGACAGAGTCTTAATTCAACCCTCAACTTT.

This clonotype was found many times. The chain uses TRBV30 and TRBJ1-2; D gene uncertain. Trimming took off 0 bases at V and 2 bases at J, with 7 bases between the two ends. The germline CDR1 and CDR2 sequences are GTSNPN and SVGIG (reference sequence). This CDR3 region has 13 residues. This chain's CDR3 is CAWSVRVNYGYTF. The DNA of the CDR3 is TGTGCCTGGAGTGTTCGGGTAAACTATGGCTACACCTTC.

As concerns this clonotype: A much larger clone differs from this one at a single base, so this may be a read error. The chain joins TRBV5-1 to TRBJ2-1, with D perhaps TRBD2 (5 bases). Trimming shortened V by 2 bases and J by 6 bases, and 12 bases separated the two germline ends. CDR1 is SGHRS, CDR2 YFSETQ, per germline. CDR3 length: 14 amino acids. CDR3 in amino acids: CASSFTGLLNEQFF. The CDR3 bases are TGCGCCAGCAGCTTCACGGGGTTACTCAATGAGCAGTTCTTC.

Many counts were recorded for this clonotype. The V and J genes are TRBV5-6 and TRBJ2-5; D assignment may be TRBD1 or TRBD2 (6 bases each). Trimming took 4 bases from V and 5 from J, leaving 12 bases between them. This CDR3 is built from 13 residues. The germline CDR1 and CDR2 sequences are SGHDT and YYEEEE. CDR3 protein: CASSVGGRETQYF. CDR3 nucleotides: TGTGCCAGCAGCGTTGGGGGGCGGGAGACCCAGTACTTC.

This clonotype came up many times. This chain connects TRBV5-1 to TRBJ2-7, with a possible D match to TRBD2 (5 bases). Germline-derived CDR1 and CDR2 are SGHRS and YFSETQ. Deletions cut 6 bases from V and 6 bases from J, with 13 bases between. This CDR3 has 12 residues. CDR3 coding DNA: TGCGCCAGCAACCTCGAGGGCGGCGAGCAGTACTTC. Translated: CASNLEGGEQYF. The entire variable domain, with the rest obtained from reference TRBV5-1 and TRBJ2-7, is as follows: KAGVTQTPRYLIKTRGQQVTLSCSPISGHRSVSWYQQTPGQGLQFLFEYFSETQRNKGNFPGRFSGRQFSNSRSEMNVSTLELGDSALYLCASNLEGGEQYFGPGTRLTVT.

This clonotype came up many times. The rearrangement uses TRBV5-6 and TRBJ2-1, with 8 bases fitting TRBD2. Trimming took 0 bases from V and 8 from J; bases not matched to a gene: 4. Germline CDR1 and CDR2: SGHDT and YYEEEE. The CDR3 has 14 residues. The CDR3 coding sequence is TGTGCCAGCAGCTTGGGGGGACTAGTGGATGAGCAGTTCTTC. Translation: CASSLGGLVDEQFF.

A note on this clonotype: A much bigger clone sits one base away, suggesting this may be a read error. The chain uses TRBV20-1 and TRBJ2-3, with D perhaps TRBD2 (5 bases). Trimming cost V 7 bases and J 2 bases, with 13 bases left between them. This CDR3 is built from 13 residues. The germline gives CDR1 DFQATT, CDR2 SNEGSKA (reference sequence). The CDR3 sequence is CSDPRAITDTQYF. DNA of the CDR3: TGCAGTGACCCGCGGGCTATCACAGATACGCAGTATTTT.

Turning to this clonotype: The junction and the germline gene differ at one end; a read error may be behind it. The gene calls are TRBV7-9 and TRBJ1-6; D perhaps matches TRBD1 (5 bases). The CDR3 has 16 amino acids. Germline CDR1 reads SEHNR; CDR2 reads FQNEAQ (reference sequence). The CDR3 region has the DNA TGTGCCAGCAGCCCCCTCTTCCAGGGTCCCAATTCAACCCTCAACTTT. Its protein product is CASSPLFQGPNSTLNF.

This rearrangement joins TRBV12-5 to TRBJ1-2, with 8 bases matching TRBD1. The ends lost 5 bases at V and 7 bases at J; junction bases unmatched: 12. The CDR3 spans 15 residues. The germline CDR1 and CDR2 sequences are LGHNT and FRNRAP. Written as DNA, the CDR3 is TGTGCTAGTGGTCTAGGACAGGGACGGGTCGGTGGCTACACCTTC. Its protein is CASGLGQGRVGGYTF.

This clonotype was detected many times. The chain couples TRBV29-1 to TRBJ1-1; D might be TRBD1 (5 bases). V lost 7 bases to trimming and J lost 4 bases, with 16 bases between them. This CDR3 is 13 amino acids long. The V gene's germline CDR1 is SQVTM and CDR2 ANQGSEA. CDR3 protein: CSAGGAGGTEAFF. The CDR3 DNA reads TGCAGCGCCGGAGGGGCGGGTGGCACTGAAGCTTTCTTT.

This clonotype has a count of ten or more. The gene calls are TRBV5-6 and TRBJ1-1; TRBD1 is a possible D gene (5 bases). V was clipped by 4 bases and J by 2 bases, with 18 bases between them. Germline loops: CDR1 SGHDT, CDR2 YYEEEE. There are 16 residues in the CDR3. In nucleotides, the CDR3 is TGTGCCAGCAGCCCATACCGGGACGGTTATAACACTGAAGCTTTCTTT. It yields the protein CASSPYRDGYNTEAFF.

This clonotype was seen repeatedly, ten times or more. Its ends do not fully match the called genes, so a read error is possible. The chain links TRBV6-1 to TRBJ2-3, with TRBD2 matching over 10 bases. CDR1 and CDR2 (germline): MNHNS, SASEGT. The CDR3 spans 16 residues. CDR3 DNA sequence: TGTGCCAGCACCCCCTGGGCTAGCGGGAGCATAGATACGCAGTATTTT. As protein: CASTPWASGSIDTQYF.

At least ten counts were recorded for this clonotype. The chain links TRBV2 to TRBJ2-3; D is unclear. This CDR3 contains 15 residues. Looked up from germline, CDR1 is SNHLY and CDR2 is FYNNEI. V was pared by 3 bases and J by 0 bases, with 10 bases between. The CDR3 sequence is CASSDVWFSTDTQYF. CDR3 sequence (DNA): TGTGCCAGCAGTGATGTATGGTTTAGCACAGATACGCAGTATTTT.

This clonotype was recorded at least ten times. This chain links TRBV7-6 with TRBJ1-3; TRBD1 might be the D (5 bases). This CDR3 region has 15 residues. The V end lost 2 bases, the J end lost 4 bases, and 12 bases lay between the germline ends. Germline V lookup: CDR1 SGHVS, CDR2 FNYEAQ. As DNA, the CDR3 is TGTGCCAGCAGCTTATTACCAGGGATCGGAAACACCATATATTTT. It encodes CASSLLPGIGNTIYF.

In its sample, this clonotype was seen many times. The genes are TRBV7-9 and TRBJ2-1, with D possibly TRBD2 on 6 matching bases. Trimming removed 11 bases from V and 9 bases from J, with 11 bases in between. The CDR3 has 10 residues. Germline V gives CDR1 SEHNR, CDR2 FQNEAQ (reference sequence). The CDR3 DNA sequence: TGTGCCGTTGGCGGGGTTGAGCAGTTCTTC. Translation: CAVGGVEQFF. Complete variable domain (other parts from reference TRBV7-9 and TRBJ2-1): DTGVSQNPRHKITKRGQNVTFRCDPISEHNRLYWYRQTLGQGPEFLTYFQNEAQLEKSRLLSDRFSAERPKGSFSTLEIQRTEQGDSAMYLCAVGGVEQFFGPGTRLTVL.

This clonotype showed up many times. The rearrangement uses TRBV9 and TRBJ2-7, with 7 bases matching TRBD1. V dropped 3 bases and J dropped 0; count of bases not matched to a gene: 12. Germline values: CDR1 SGDLS, CDR2 YYNGEE. The CDR3 consists of 17 residues. The CDR3 here is CASSAFPGQSSSYEQYF. CDR3 bases: TGTGCCAGCAGCGCATTTCCGGGACAGAGTTCCTCCTACGAGCAGTACTTC.

This clonotype was detected ten times or more. The rearrangement uses TRBV5-1 and TRBJ2-3, with TRBD1 matching over 7 bases. CDR3 length equals 14 residues. The ends lost 4 bases at V and 0 bases at J; junction bases unmatched: 2. Germline V gene data show CDR1 as SGHRS and CDR2 as YFSETQ. The CDR3 reads CASSGQVSTDTQYF. CDR3 coding DNA: TGCGCCAGCAGCGGACAGGTTAGCACAGATACGCAGTATTTT.

This clonotype was observed many times. The genes are TRBV20-1 and TRBJ1-1; the D gene is possibly TRBD1 (5 bases). In germline, CDR1 is DFQATT, CDR2 SNEGSKA (reference sequence). Trimming pared 5 bases from V and 0 bases from J, leaving 7 bases between. The CDR3 extends over 12 amino acids. CDR3 amino acids: CSAQTVNTEAFF. The CDR3 nucleotides are TGCAGTGCTCAGACAGTGAACACTGAAGCTTTCTTT.

This clonotype showed up many times. The genes are TRBV6-6 and TRBJ2-1, with 7 bases identical to TRBD1. The V and J ends lost 0 bases and 6 bases, in that order; junction bases with no gene match: 5. The CDR3 consists of 15 residues. CDR1 and CDR2 from the germline V gene are MNHNY and SVGAGI (reference sequence). CDR3 bases: TGTGCCAGCAGTTACTCAGGGGGCCCGGGCAATGAGCAGTTCTTC. This sequence encodes CASSYSGGPGNEQFF.

This clonotype was observed many times. The chain uses TRBV5-5 and TRBJ2-2, with D unclear. Germline assignment: CDR1 SGHKS and CDR2 YYEKEE (reference sequence). Trimming left V 0 bases short and J 6 bases short, with 3 bases between. This CDR3 is built from 12 residues. The CDR3 DNA reads as TGTGCCAGCAGCTTGGAGGCCGGGGAGCTGTTTTTT. This encodes CASSLEAGELFF.

This clonotype was picked up many times. The chain uses TRBV5-6 and TRBJ1-5; weak D call: TRBD1 (6 bases). CDR3 length: 16 amino acids. The germline gives CDR1 SGHDT, CDR2 YYEEEE. The germline V and J ends were trimmed by 3 bases and 3 bases, with 16 bases remaining between them. This CDR3 reads CASSSAKTGLNQPQHF. DNA of the CDR3: TGTGCCAGCAGCTCAGCGAAGACAGGACTCAATCAGCCCCAGCATTTT. Using reference TRBV5-6 and TRBJ1-5 for the parts outside the CDR3, the full variable domain is DAGVTQSPTHLIKTRGQQVTLRCSPKSGHDTVSWYQQALGQGPQFIFQYYEEEERQRGNFPDRFSGHQFPNYSSELNVNALLLGDSALYLCASSSAKTGLNQPQHFGDGTRLSIL.

The V call is TRBV12-3 or TRBV12-4, the J call TRBJ2-7; D possibly corresponds to TRBD1 (6 bases). V shed 5 bases and J shed 9 bases, with 14 bases lying between them. CDR3 length equals 12 residues. The CDR3 loop reads CASSPQGQAQYF. The CDR3 DNA reads TGTGCCAGCAGTCCGCAGGGACAAGCGCAGTACTTC.